Sequencing of this T cell receptor beta chain was carried out in a study of T-cell reconstitution after alpha-beta-depleted transplantation in children. Unique molecular identifiers were used to barcode this TCRbeta library. TCRdb re-called the PCR reads through MiXCR, storing one row per CDR3 protein. The table lists about 230,000 distinct CDR3 sequences, approximately 9.9% of them singletons. Trimming cost V 2 bases and J 12 bases; bases outside gene matches: 5. This CDR3 contains 12 residues. Germline V lookup: CDR1 LGHNA, CDR2 YNFKEQ. The TCR sequence derives from a human donor who donated a stem cell graft to a child with SCID. The chain combines TRBV4-2 with TRBJ2-7, with 9 positions matching TRBD1. The specimen comprised PBMCs from the stem cell graft donor, sampled from the stem cell graft. CDR3 DNA sequence: TGTGCCAGCAGCCAATATACAGGGGGCTTGTACTTC. Translation: CASSQYTGGLYF.